A single sample is the source of the 17 T cell receptor beta chains below, sequenced in a study of T cells in Graves' hyperthyroidism and ophthalmopathy. The CDR3 regions of TCR beta were amplified from RNA transcripts. During a first-round RT-PCR of the TCR CDR3, the HTBI primer set was used. Each CDR3 protein is one row after TCRdb ran MiXCR on the multiplex PCR reads. This sample yields around 620,000 distinct CDR3 sequences, of which about 17% are seen a single time; around 3.9% belongs to the top ten. Specimen: blood. All receptors come from a woman between 25 and 40 years old with Graves' hyperthyroidism.

This clonotype was counted between two and nine times. The J gene is TRBJ2-3, the V gene TRBV29-1, with TRBD2 identical over 9 bases. The J segment lost 3 bases and the V segment lost 6 bases, leaving 16 bases of the junction unmatched. The CDR3 length is 17 residues. Germline V gene lookup returns CDR1 SQVTM and CDR2 ANQGSEA. The CDR3 coding sequence is TGCAGCGTCGATCTAGCGGGATGGCTTGAAAGGACAGATACGCAGTATTTT. Amino acids: CSVDLAGWLERTDTQYF.

CDR3 sequence (DNA): TGTGCCAGCAGTGAACCGTTATACGAGCAGTACTTC. Its translation is CASSEPLYEQYF. This chain connects TRBV6-1 to TRBJ2-7; D not resolved. The CDR3 runs 12 residues. The germline V gene has CDR1 MNHNS and CDR2 SASEGT. Trimming took 2 bases from V and 4 from J, leaving 6 bases between them.

This clonotype was observed many times. V is TRBV19 and J is TRBJ1-5; a possible D gene is TRBD1 (5 bases). Germline V CDR1 and CDR2: LNHDA, SQIVND (reference sequence). There are 14 residues in the CDR3. Deletions cut 3 bases from V and 5 bases from J, with 11 bases between. CDR3 coding DNA: TGTGCCAGTAGTATGGGAGGGGCCCATCAGCCCCAGCATTTT. Its protein product is CASSMGGAHQPQHF. Variable domain in full (rest from reference TRBV19 and TRBJ1-5): DGGITQSPKYLFRKEGQNVTLSCEQNLNHDAMYWYRQDPGQGLRLIYYSQIVNDFQKGDIAEGYSVSREKKESFPLTVTSAQKNPTAFYLCASSMGGAHQPQHFGDGTRLSIL.

This clonotype was observed a handful of times. The chain is built from TRBV5-1 and TRBJ2-7; maybe TRBD2 (6 bases). The CDR3 length is 14 residues. The germline V gene has CDR1 SGHRS and CDR2 YFSETQ. V was trimmed by 0 bases and J by 5 bases, leaving 12 bases between them. CDR3 loop: CASSLGGGVDEQYF. The CDR3 DNA reads as TGCGCCAGCAGCTTGGGCGGAGGGGTCGACGAGCAGTACTTC.

This clonotype was seen many times. The chain has TRBV11-3 and TRBJ2-7; D gene uncertain. Germline CDR1 is SGHNT and CDR2 is YENEEA. Trimming cost V 5 bases and J 1 base, with 9 bases left between them. The CDR3 has 13 residues. CDR3 nucleotide sequence: TGTGCCAGCAGCACTGGGATTTCCTACGAGCAGTACTTC. This codes for CASSTGISYEQYF.

Note on this clonotype: A much larger clone lies one base from this, so it may be a read error. The CDR3 end shows no conserved phenylalanine or tryptophan, and so a read error is likely. The chain employs TRBV20-1 and TRBJ2-7; D is undetermined. CDR3 length: 14 amino acids. V lost 5 bases, J lost 2 bases, and 16 bases lay in between. Germline V gene sequence: CDR1 DFQATT, CDR2 SNEGSKA (reference sequence). The CDR3 loop is CSAPPWGQTYEQYS. For the CDR3, the DNA is TGCAGTGCTCCGCCCTGGGGTCAGACCTACGAGCAGTACTCC.

In its sample, this clonotype was seen a few times. J is TRBJ2-3 and V is TRBV6-5, with 7 nucleotides matching TRBD2. This CDR3 has 17 residues. V was pared by 3 bases and J by 1 base, with 10 bases of the junction left unmatched. Germline loops: CDR1 MNHEY, CDR2 SVGAGI. The CDR3 spells CASSYSPTSAGTDTQYF. The DNA of the CDR3 is TGTGCCAGCAGTTATTCCCCAACTAGCGCGGGCACAGATACGCAGTATTTT.

This sequence joins TRBV6-6 and TRBJ1-5, with D hard to call. This CDR3 is built from 14 residues. Trimming pared 0 bases from V and 3 bases from J, leaving 6 bases between. Germline CDR1 reads MNHNY; CDR2 reads SVGAGI (reference sequence). CDR3 sequence reads: CASSYSGNNQPQHF. The DNA for the CDR3 is TGTGCCAGCAGTTACTCCGGGAACAATCAGCCCCAGCATTTT.

As concerns this clonotype: With a much larger clone just one base away, this may be a read error. V gene TRBV6-4 combines with J gene TRBJ1-1; possible D gene TRBD1, 6 bases. The CDR3 extends over 13 amino acids. Between the trimmed V and J ends, which lost 7 bases and 3 bases, there was a span of 12 bases. Germline values: CDR1 MRHNA, CDR2 SNTAGT. DNA of the CDR3: TGTGCCAGCATAGCAGGGGTGGACACTGAAGCTTTCTTT. This gives the protein CASIAGVDTEAFF.

The sample holds many counts of this clonotype. The genes are TRBV6-2 or TRBV6-3 and TRBJ2-7, with 7 bases fitting TRBD2. Losses at the gene ends were 6 bases for V and 3 bases for J; bases not matched to a gene: 8. The CDR3 consists of 14 residues. Germline loops: CDR1 MNHEY, CDR2 SVGEGT. CDR3 DNA sequence: TGTGCCAGCAGCTTCAGGCTAGCGGACTACGAGCAGTACTTC. It specifies CASSFRLADYEQYF.

This clonotype was observed many times. V gene TRBV6-1 combines with J gene TRBJ2-7, with 7 bases lining up with TRBD1. CDR3 size: 16 residues. Per germline, CDR1 MNHNS and CDR2 SASEGT. V trimming: 5 bases; J trimming: 1 base; junction bases outside the gene matches: 11. CDR3 sequence (DNA): TGTGCCAGCAGTTCGGAAATAACGACAGGGTCCTACGAGCAGTACTTC. This sequence encodes CASSSEITTGSYEQYF.

This clonotype was seen a handful of times. V usage is TRBV18 and J usage is TRBJ2-7; 15 bases map to TRBD2. The V gene's germline CDR1 is KGHSH and CDR2 LQKENI. There are 17 residues in the CDR3. V was clipped by 3 bases and J by 0 bases; unmatched bases: 3. As DNA, the CDR3 is TGTGCCAGCTCACCCGGGACTAGCGGGAGGAGCTCCTACGAGCAGTACTTC. It encodes CASSPGTSGRSSYEQYF.

Only one count was recorded for this clonotype. The chain recombines TRBV12-3 or TRBV12-4 with TRBJ2-7; 11 bases fit TRBD2. V shed 0 bases and J 7 bases; nucleotides not matched to a gene: 5. The CDR3 covers 15 residues. DNA for the CDR3: TGTGCCAGCAGTTTAGCGGGAATAGCGGGAGGGGAGCAGTACTTC. Its protein product is CASSLAGIAGGEQYF.

This clonotype was counted many times. The CDR3 region is CASSARLAGGDNEQFF. CDR3 nucleotide sequence: TGTGCCAGCAGCGCCCGGCTAGCGGGAGGAGACAATGAGCAGTTCTTC. V gene TRBV3-1 combines with J gene TRBJ2-1; TRBD2 matches 11 bases. Trimming cost V 5 bases and J 5 bases; bases outside gene matches: 8. The CDR3 is 16 residues long. Per germline, CDR1 LGHDT and CDR2 YNNKEL (reference sequence).

This clonotype was counted a few times. The chain carries TRBV7-3 and TRBJ2-2; tentative D call: TRBD2 (6 bases). CDR1 and CDR2 (germline): SGHTA, FQGTGA. The ends were cut back, 5 bases at V and 2 bases at J, with 12 bases in the middle. This CDR3 has 15 residues. The CDR3 protein is CASSLRTTNTGELFF. The CDR3 DNA reads as TGTGCCAGCAGCCTCCGGACTACCAACACCGGGGAGCTGTTTTTT.

In this sample, this clonotype turned up a few times. The rearrangement uses TRBV3-1 and TRBJ2-5, with 8 positions matching TRBD2. The CDR3 loop spans 16 amino acids. The trim removed 0 bases at V and 5 bases at J, leaving 8 bases unmatched. Per germline, CDR1 LGHDT and CDR2 YNNKEL (reference sequence). CDR3 nucleotides: TGTGCCAGCAGCCAAGATATAAGCGGGAGTTCTGAGACCCAGTACTTC. It codes for CASSQDISGSSETQYF.

The sample holds many counts of this clonotype. The chain couples TRBV11-2 to TRBJ2-7; the D call may be TRBD1 or TRBD2 (5 bases each). The CDR3 spans 14 residues. The V gene's germline CDR1 is SGHAT and CDR2 FQNNGV. Deletions cut 5 bases from V and 5 bases from J, with 16 bases between. CDR3 amino acids: CASSPWGSLNEQYF. The CDR3 nucleotides read TGTGCCAGCAGCCCTTGGGGGAGTCTAAACGAGCAGTACTTC.